The TCR beta chain described here comes from a study of T cells in Graves' hyperthyroidism and ophthalmopathy. Study conclusions and caveats: Among clonotypes expanded in thyroid above 0.001, most were also found in blood. Model output signaled ophthalmopathy a median approximately 6.2 months ahead of onset. Ophthalmopathy and stable hyperthyroidism were told apart by a 13 V-J model.

The sample holds a few counts of this clonotype. Its antigen is not known. The germline gives CDR1 SGHNT, CDR2 YYREEE (reference sequence). The CDR3 has 16 amino acids. Germline trimming cut 4 bases from V and 2 bases from J; bases unmatched to any gene: 7. Amplification of TCR beta CDR3 regions was performed using RNA transcripts as template. RT-PCR in the first round (using the HTBI primer set) targeted the TCR CDR3. TCRdb ran MiXCR on the multiplex PCR reads and lists one entry per CDR3 protein. The data show a few hundred thousand distinct CDR3 sequences, with about a sixth seen just once and about 3.5% held by the top ten.

The specimen was blood. This clonotype originated in a woman aged 40 to 49 with Graves' ophthalmopathy. The chain has TRBV5-4 and TRBJ2-1; 9 bases agree with TRBD1. In nucleotides, the CDR3 is TGTGCCAGCAGCATGGGGGGGACAGGGACCTACAATGAGCAGTTCTTC. Translating it yields CASSMGGTGTYNEQFF.